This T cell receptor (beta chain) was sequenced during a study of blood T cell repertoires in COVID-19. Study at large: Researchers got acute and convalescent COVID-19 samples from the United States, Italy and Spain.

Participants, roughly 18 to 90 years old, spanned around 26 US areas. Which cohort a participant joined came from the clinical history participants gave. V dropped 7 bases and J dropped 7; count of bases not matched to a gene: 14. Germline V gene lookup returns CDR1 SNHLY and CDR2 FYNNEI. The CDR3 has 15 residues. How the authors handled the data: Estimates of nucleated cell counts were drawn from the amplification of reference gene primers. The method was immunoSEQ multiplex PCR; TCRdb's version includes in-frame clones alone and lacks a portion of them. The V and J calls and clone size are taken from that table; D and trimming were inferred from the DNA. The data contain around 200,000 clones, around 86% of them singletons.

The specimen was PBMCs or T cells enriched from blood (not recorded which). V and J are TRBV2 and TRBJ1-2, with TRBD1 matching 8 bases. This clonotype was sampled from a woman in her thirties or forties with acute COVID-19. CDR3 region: CASTFGQGLKGGYTF. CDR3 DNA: TGTGCCAGCACCTTTGGACAGGGCCTCAAGGGTGGCTACACCTTC.